These 25 T cell receptor beta chains were sequenced from one sample in a study of breast tumors, draining lymph nodes, adjacent tissues. Axillary draining lymph nodes of breast cancer patients supplied the node samples. One entry per CDR3 protein results from TCRdb running MiXCR on the multiplex PCR reads. The sample records about 89,000 distinct CDR3 sequences, over 25% being singletons. The sample comprised axillary lymph node tissue. All receptors derive from a female donor with breast cancer. Some clones in this sample may be carry-over from other donors' samples.

This clonotype was seen many times. The chain uses TRBV6-1 and TRBJ2-7, with 9 bases fitting TRBD2. After removal of 2 bases from V and 7 bases from J, the junction contained 9 bases not matched to a gene. Germline assignment: CDR1 MNHNS and CDR2 SASEGT. The CDR3 covers 15 residues. This CDR3 reads CASSEMWLAGQEQYF. CDR3 coding DNA: TGTGCCAGCAGTGAAATGTGGCTAGCGGGACAAGAGCAGTACTTC.

V is TRBV9 and J is TRBJ2-5; 9 positions match TRBD1. Germline V gene sequence: CDR1 SGDLS, CDR2 YYNGEE. The CDR3 extends over 14 amino acids. After removal of 4 bases from V and 5 bases from J, the junction contained 6 bases not matched to a gene. The CDR3 sequence is CASSTGQGGETQYF. The DNA for the CDR3 is TGTGCCAGCAGCACGGGACAGGGTGGGGAGACCCAGTACTTC.

This clonotype was seen repeatedly, ten times or more. The chain employs TRBV30 and TRBJ1-2; 7 positions match TRBD1. V lost 5 bases to trimming and J lost 5 bases; unmatched junction nucleotides: 11. Per germline, CDR1 GTSNPN and CDR2 SVGIG (reference sequence). This CDR3 comprises 14 residues. CDR3 nucleotide sequence: TGTGCCTGGGGACGGGGACAGCAAAGTTATGGCTACACCTTC. Amino acids: CAWGRGQQSYGYTF.

This clonotype occurred many times. The DNA for the CDR3 is TGTGCCTGGAGTATGGGCTGGGATCAGCCCCAGCATTTT. Translating gives CAWSMGWDQPQHF. This sequence joins TRBV30 and TRBJ1-5; D is ambiguous. CDR3 length: 13 amino acids. The V end lost 2 bases, the J end lost 5 bases, and 10 bases lay between the germline ends. Germline V gene sequence: CDR1 GTSNPN, CDR2 SVGIG (reference sequence).

This clonotype has ten or more counts. CDR3 nucleotides: TGTGCCAGTGAGGCCCCCGGGGAGACCCAGTACTTC. It yields the protein CASEAPGETQYF. The chain employs TRBV19 and TRBJ2-5, with D hard to call. Germline assignment: CDR1 LNHDA and CDR2 SQIVND (reference sequence). This CDR3 spans 12 amino acids. Trimming left V 8 bases short and J 5 bases short, with 12 bases between.

This clonotype was detected many times. This chain joins TRBV19 and TRBJ1-2; TRBD1 matches at 7 bases. V shed 1 base, J shed 3 bases, and the junction held 5 bases outside the gene matches. The CDR3 covers 15 residues. Per germline, CDR1 LNHDA and CDR2 SQIVND (reference sequence). The CDR3 DNA follows: TGTGCCAGTAGTATAGCAGGGGGGCGCGACTATGGCTACACCTTC. Encoded protein: CASSIAGGRDYGYTF.

Note on this clonotype: Since a much larger clone is just one base distant, this may be a read error. The chain combines TRBV5-6 with TRBJ2-7; 9 positions agree with TRBD1. With V trimmed by 3 bases and J by 5 bases, 3 bases remained unmatched. The CDR3 consists of 13 residues. Germline V gene data show CDR1 as SGHDT and CDR2 as YYEEEE. The DNA of the CDR3 is TGTGCCAGCAGCTGGGACAGGGCGCACGAGCAGTACTTC. Translating it yields CASSWDRAHEQYF. The full variable domain, rest sourced from reference TRBV5-6 and TRBJ2-7, is DAGVTQSPTHLIKTRGQQVTLRCSPKSGHDTVSWYQQALGQGPQFIFQYYEEEERQRGNFPDRFSGHQFPNYSSELNVNALLLGDSALYLCASSWDRAHEQYFGPGTRLTVT.

Concerning this clonotype: The missing conserved phenylalanine or tryptophan at the end of this CDR3 makes a read error likely. This rearrangement joins TRBV19 to TRBJ2-5; 7 positions agree with TRBD2. Germline V lookup: CDR1 LNHDA, CDR2 SQIVND (reference sequence). J gave up 5 bases and V 7 bases, and 16 bases lay outside the gene matches. The CDR3 loop spans 16 amino acids. The CDR3: CASMGGTTSPMETQYS. The DNA of the CDR3 is TGTGCCAGTATGGGAGGGACGACTAGCCCTATGGAGACCCAGTACTCC.

V and J are TRBV19 and TRBJ2-7, with D possibly TRBD2 on 6 matching bases. V dropped 5 bases and J dropped 2 bases, with 16 bases sitting between them. This CDR3 is 15 amino acids long. CDR1 and CDR2 (germline): LNHDA, SQIVND (reference sequence). CDR3 protein: CASSPGRAGTYEQYF. The CDR3 DNA sequence: TGTGCCAGTAGTCCCGGTAGGGCGGGGACCTACGAGCAGTACTTC.

About this clonotype itself: Compared with germline, one end of the junction differs, possibly owing to a read error. The rearrangement joins TRBV10-3 to TRBJ1-5; D is possibly TRBD1 (5 bases). The germline gives CDR1 ENHRY, CDR2 SYGVKD. The CDR3 has 15 amino acids. CDR3 DNA sequence: TGTGCCATCAGTGAATGCGACAGCCAAATCGGGCCCCAACATTTT. Its translation: CAISECDSQIGPQHF.

This clonotype was observed many times. The chain links TRBV20-1 to TRBJ1-5; D remains unclear. This CDR3 is built from 13 residues. Trimming left V 3 bases short and J 5 bases short, with 11 bases between. CDR1 is DFQATT, CDR2 SNEGSKA, per germline (reference sequence). In DNA form, the CDR3 reads TGCAGTGCTAGCTTGCGGGTGGATCAGCCCCAGCATTTT. Translated: CSASLRVDQPQHF.

The rearrangement uses TRBV11-1 and TRBJ2-3; either TRBD1 or TRBD2 may fit D (5 bases each). From germline, CDR1 is SGHAT and CDR2 FQDESV (reference sequence). With 3 bases removed from V and 3 bases from J, the gap between germline ends came to 16 bases. The CDR3 has 16 amino acids. CDR3 loop: CASSLGLQGATDTQYF. CDR3 DNA: TGTGCCAGCAGCTTGGGTCTTCAGGGAGCGACAGATACGCAGTATTTT. Filled out from reference TRBV11-1 and TRBJ2-3, the complete variable domain reads EAEVAQSPRYKITEKSQAVAFWCDPISGHATLYWYRQILGQGPELLVQFQDESVVDDSQLPKDRFSAERLKGVDSTLKIQPAELGDSAMYLCASSLGLQGATDTQYFGPGTRLTVL.

This clonotype has ten or more counts. This chain uses TRBV11-1 with TRBJ2-2; D remains unclear. The V end lost 6 bases, the J end lost 0 bases, and 17 bases lay between the germline ends. CDR1 and CDR2 (germline): SGHAT, FQDESV (reference sequence). This CDR3 region has 17 residues. CDR3: CASSRSSAAANTGELFF. CDR3 sequence (DNA): TGTGCCAGCAGTCGTTCGTCGGCGGCCGCGAACACCGGGGAGCTGTTTTTT.

At least ten counts were recorded for this clonotype. A junction end diverges from the germline sequence, so it may reflect a read error. V and J are TRBV6-5 and TRBJ1-2; D remains ambiguous. Germline CDR1 and CDR2: MNHEY and SVGAGI. The CDR3 sequence is 15 residues long. The CDR3 DNA is TGTGCCAGCAGTCACTCTTTAGCCCGAAACTATGGCTACACCTTC. Protein product: CASSHSLARNYGYTF.

On this clonotype itself: A much bigger clone sits one base away, suggesting this may be a read error. The chain combines TRBV11-3 with TRBJ1-3; D is ambiguous. Germline lookup yields CDR1 SGHNT and CDR2 YENEEA. This CDR3 contains 14 residues. V was pared by 5 bases and J by 4 bases, with 12 bases between. The CDR3 is CASSHRRGGNTIYF. CDR3 in DNA: TGTGCCAGCAGCCACCGACGGGGAGGAAACACCATATATTTT.

This clonotype was counted many times. A much larger clone lies a single base off, so this may be a read error. This chain uses TRBV20-1 with TRBJ2-7; 8 nucleotides match TRBD2. The V and J ends lost 5 bases and 6 bases, in that order; junction bases with no gene match: 12. CDR3 size: 14 residues. Germline V CDR1 and CDR2: DFQATT, SNEGSKA (reference sequence). The CDR3 is CSAGRAGVVSEQYF. DNA of the CDR3: TGCAGTGCTGGCCGAGCGGGAGTGGTTTCCGAGCAGTACTTC.

This clonotype was found many times. The chain uses TRBV5-1 and TRBJ2-3; the match to TRBD2 covers 13 bases. Germline V gives CDR1 SGHRS, CDR2 YFSETQ. V shed 4 bases and J 4 bases; nucleotides not matched to a gene: 6. The CDR3 extends over 16 amino acids. Here the CDR3 reads CASSQLAGGLSDTQYF. The CDR3 bases are TGCGCCAGCAGCCAACTAGCGGGAGGGCTCTCAGATACGCAGTATTTT.

The chain uses TRBV6-6 and TRBJ2-3, with 10 bases fitting TRBD2. The CDR3 runs to 15 residues. The J segment lost 2 bases and the V segment lost 2 bases, leaving 1 base of the junction unmatched. Germline loops: CDR1 MNHNY, CDR2 SVGAGI (reference sequence). The CDR3 sequence: CASSYGTSDTDTQYF. In DNA form, the CDR3 reads TGTGCCAGCAGTTACGGGACTAGCGACACAGATACGCAGTATTTT.

At least ten counts were recorded for this clonotype. V and J are TRBV7-2 and TRBJ2-1; 7 bases match TRBD1. CDR1 and CDR2 from the germline V gene are SGHTA and FQGNSA. V shed 4 bases, J shed 0 bases, and the junction held 6 bases outside the gene matches. The CDR3 length is 16 residues. The CDR3 nucleotides are TGTGCCAGCAGCTCCAGGACAGGTAGCTCCTACAATGAGCAGTTCTTC. As protein: CASSSRTGSSYNEQFF.

There are a few counts of this clonotype. The V and J genes are TRBV15 and TRBJ1-1; 11 bases are a match to TRBD1. Germline-derived CDR1 and CDR2 are LNHNV and YYDKDF (reference sequence). The J segment lost 1 base and the V segment lost 2 bases, leaving 12 bases of the junction unmatched. The CDR3 spans 19 residues. CDR3 nucleotides: TGTGCCACCAGCAGACATTGGACAGGGGGCATTGTAAGGAACACTGAAGCTTTCTTT. Translating gives CATSRHWTGGIVRNTEAFF.

The genes are TRBV5-4 and TRBJ2-2; 10 bases line up with TRBD2. The germline V gene has CDR1 SGHNT and CDR2 YYREEE (reference sequence). The CDR3 extends over 17 amino acids. Trimming at V came to 4 bases and at J to 1 base, leaving 7 bases not matched to a gene. The CDR3 DNA reads as TGTGCCAGCAGCCCGATGACTAGCGGGTGGAACACCGGGGAGCTGTTTTTT. Translated, it gives CASSPMTSGWNTGELFF.

The table lists this clonotype with a few counts. This chain uses TRBV20-1 with TRBJ1-1, with unresolved D. The CDR3 loop spans 11 amino acids. Trimming took off 5 bases at V and 0 bases at J, with 4 bases between the two ends. Germline loops: CDR1 DFQATT, CDR2 SNEGSKA (reference sequence). The DNA for the CDR3 is TGCAGTGCTTTAATGAACACTGAAGCTTTCTTT. It encodes CSALMNTEAFF.

Remarks on this clonotype: This may come from a read error, since a much larger clone is one base off. The chain uses TRBV5-6 and TRBJ2-7; possible D gene TRBD2, 6 bases. Germline lookup yields CDR1 SGHDT and CDR2 YYEEEE. V was trimmed by 2 bases and J by 6 bases, leaving 15 bases between them. The CDR3 sequence is 14 residues long. The DNA for the CDR3 is TGTGCCAGCAGCTTCGGGGGAGCTCAAGGCGAGCAGTACTTC. It encodes CASSFGGAQGEQYF.

The chain joins TRBV24-1 to TRBJ2-5; 9 bases match TRBD2. Germline CDR1 KGHDR, CDR2 SFDVKD. Trimming removed 4 bases from V and 4 bases from J; junction bases left unmatched: 12. The CDR3 sequence is 17 residues long. The CDR3 is CATSDSATSGPGETQYF. CDR3 coding DNA: TGTGCCACCAGTGACTCGGCGACTAGCGGCCCTGGAGAGACCCAGTACTTC.

On this clonotype itself: A read error may be the cause here, since a much bigger clone is one base away. The chain employs TRBV4-2 and TRBJ2-2; D is undetermined. There are 16 residues in the CDR3. Germline loops: CDR1 LGHNA, CDR2 YNFKEQ. CDR3 DNA: TGTGCCAGCGGCCAAGTGCTCCTCGCGAACACCGGGGAGCTGTTTTTT. Translated, it gives CASGQVLLANTGELFF.